The clone carrying this T cell receptor beta chain was seen a handful of times. Its specificity is not known. With a J-beta primer mix and a sample-barcoded 5' primer, a second PCR ran about 6 to 11 cycles. Via MiXCR, TCRdb re-called the 5' RACE reads, giving one row per CDR3 protein. In the table there are some 1.4 million distinct CDR3 sequences, around 42% of which are singletons. The data derive from a study of blood T cells in healthy people across ages. This CDR3 contains 13 residues. Germline CDR1 reads SQVTM; CDR2 reads ANQGSEA. The V end was cut by 6 bases, the J end by 7 bases, with 19 bases between. Findings of the study overall: Measured against age, TCR beta diversity per million T cells decreased in a roughly linear manner.

The rearrangement joins TRBV29-1 to TRBJ2-7; D is uncertain. The sequencing input was blood. This sequence originates from a woman in her late teens or twenties in good health. The CDR3 here is CSVAPLPTNEQYF. DNA for the CDR3: TGCAGCGTCGCTCCACTACCAACGAATGAGCAGTACTTC.